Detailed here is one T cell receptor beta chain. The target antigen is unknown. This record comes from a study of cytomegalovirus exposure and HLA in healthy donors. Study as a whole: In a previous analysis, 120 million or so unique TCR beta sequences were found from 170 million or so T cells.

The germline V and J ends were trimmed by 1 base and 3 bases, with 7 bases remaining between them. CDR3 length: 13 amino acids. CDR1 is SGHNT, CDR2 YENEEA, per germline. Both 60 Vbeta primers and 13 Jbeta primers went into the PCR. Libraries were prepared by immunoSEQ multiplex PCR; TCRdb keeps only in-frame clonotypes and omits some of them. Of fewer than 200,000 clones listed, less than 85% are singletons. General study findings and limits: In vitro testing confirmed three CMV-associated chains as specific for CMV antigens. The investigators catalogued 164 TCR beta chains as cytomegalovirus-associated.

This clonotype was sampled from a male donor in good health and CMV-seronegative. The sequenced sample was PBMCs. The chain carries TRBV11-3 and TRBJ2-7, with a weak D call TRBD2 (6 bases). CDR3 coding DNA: TGTGCCAGCAGCTTAGGGGGGGACTACGAGCAGTACTTC. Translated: CASSLGGDYEQYF.